The 16 T cell receptor beta chains presented below share a single source sample, sequenced in a study of blood T cell repertoires in COVID-19. The repertoire was sequenced with immunoSEQ multiplex PCR; TCRdb's copy has only in-frame clones and lacks some. The repertoire has under 200,000 clones, 80% to 85% of them found once; the top ten carry 2.9%. The sequenced sample consisted of peripheral blood. The receptors shown here come from a woman in her sixties or seventies with acute or convalescent COVID-19.

V gene TRBV19 combines with J gene TRBJ1-6; D possibly corresponds to TRBD1 (6 bases). From germline, CDR1 is LNHDA and CDR2 SQIVND (reference sequence). V was cut by 7 bases and J by 7 bases, with 14 bases left in between. The CDR3 is made up of 14 amino acids. The CDR3 sequence: CASMQGSGNSPLHF. The CDR3 region has the DNA TGTGCCAGTATGCAGGGGTCGGGGAATTCACCCCTCCACTTT.

The DNA for the CDR3 is TGTGCCAGCAGCGTAGAGGGACTAGCATCCGGGGAGCTGTTTTTT. Protein: CASSVEGLASGELFF. This chain links TRBV9 with TRBJ2-2, with 9 bases aligning to TRBD2. The CDR3 extends over 15 amino acids. V shed 0 bases and J 6 bases; nucleotides not matched to a gene: 3. CDR1 and CDR2 from the germline V gene are SGDLS and YYNGEE.

V and J are TRBV6-5 and TRBJ2-5; the match to TRBD2 covers 8 bases. The junction had 4 bases not matched to a gene; V was cut back by 6 bases and J by 4 bases. Germline CDR1 is MNHEY and CDR2 is SVGAGI. The length of the CDR3 is 13 residues. Here the CDR3 reads CASRSGGVETQYF. CDR3 in DNA: TGTGCCAGCAGATCGGGGGGGGTAGAGACCCAGTACTTC.

This sequence joins TRBV7-3 and TRBJ1-6; 7 positions agree with TRBD1. J gave up 10 bases and V 6 bases, and 9 bases lay outside the gene matches. Germline CDR1 SGHTA, CDR2 FQGTGA. The length of the CDR3 is 14 residues. The chain's CDR3 is CASRLGTVPSPLHF. Written as DNA, the CDR3 is TGTGCCAGCAGGCTTGGGACAGTCCCCTCACCCCTCCACTTT.

The chain recombines TRBV2 with TRBJ1-4; tentatively, D is TRBD1 (5 bases). The CDR3 runs to 16 residues. V lost 0 bases and J 3 bases, leaving 11 bases between the germline ends. Germline assignment: CDR1 SNHLY and CDR2 FYNNEI. The CDR3 DNA follows: TGTGCCAGCAGTGAAGCGATCACAGGCGCTAATGAAAAACTGTTTTTT. It is translated as CASSEAITGANEKLFF. Variable domain in full (rest from reference TRBV2 and TRBJ1-4): EPEVTQTPSHQVTQMGQEVILRCVPISNHLYFYWYRQILGQKVEFLVSFYNNEISEKSEIFDDQFSVERPDGSNFTLKIRSTKLEDSAMYFCASSEAITGANEKLFFGSGTQLSVL.

The V and J genes are TRBV18 and TRBJ2-7, with a tentative D call TRBD1 (5 bases). Germline-derived CDR1 and CDR2 are KGHSH and LQKENI. The CDR3 is made up of 13 amino acids. V was clipped by 2 bases and J by 7 bases, with 12 bases between them. The CDR3 loop is CASSPGAILEQYF. The CDR3 region has the DNA TGTGCCAGCTCACCAGGGGCGATTCTGGAGCAGTACTTC.

This clone was observed at least ten times. The genes are TRBV3-1 (or the pseudogene TRBV3-2) and TRBJ1-5, with 8 bases that match TRBD1. Germline assignment: CDR1 LGHDT and CDR2 YNNKEL (reference sequence). V gave up 0 bases and J gave up 7 bases; unmatched junction bases: 5. The CDR3 is 15 residues long. CDR3 sequence reads: CASSQDRGQRQPQHF. DNA for the CDR3: TGTGCCAGCAGCCAAGACAGGGGGCAGAGGCAGCCCCAGCATTTT.

This sequence joins TRBV6-5 and TRBJ1-6, with D possibly being TRBD1 (6 bases). V lost 0 bases and J 7 bases, leaving 13 bases between the germline ends. Germline values: CDR1 MNHEY, CDR2 SVGAGI. There are 16 residues in the CDR3. CDR3 amino acids: CASSYSTGPTNSPLHF. In nucleotides, the CDR3 is TGTGCCAGCAGTTACTCGACAGGTCCTACGAATTCACCCCTCCACTTT.

The J gene is TRBJ1-5, the V gene TRBV28; TRBD1 might be the D (5 bases). The V gene's germline CDR1 is MDHEN and CDR2 SYDVKM. V lost 1 base and J lost 4, with 14 bases in between. CDR3 length: 16 amino acids. This chain's CDR3 is CASSLLDSFLNQPQHF. The DNA of the CDR3 is TGTGCCAGCAGTTTATTAGACAGCTTCTTAAATCAGCCCCAGCATTTT.

This rearrangement joins TRBV6-4 to TRBJ2-2, with D possibly being TRBD1 (5 bases). The CDR3 runs 14 residues. CDR1 MRHNA and CDR2 SNTAGT come from the germline V gene. V shed 3 bases and J shed 5 bases, with 10 bases lying between them. The CDR3 loop reads CASSDRSGTGELFF. The CDR3, as DNA: TGTGCCAGCAGTGATCGGTCAGGGACCGGGGAGCTGTTTTTT.

This clone was counted a few times. The chain employs TRBV6-5 and TRBJ2-3; 12 bases agree with TRBD2. In germline, CDR1 is MNHEY, CDR2 SVGAGI. The V segment lost 11 bases and the J segment 4 bases; nucleotides outside the gene matches: 4. The CDR3 runs to 13 residues. The DNA for the CDR3 is TGTGCCGCGACTAGCGGGGGTGCAGATACGCAGTATTTT. Translation gives CAATSGGADTQYF.

This sequence joins TRBV18 and TRBJ1-5; D may be TRBD1 (5 bases). The V and J ends lost 3 bases and 4 bases respectively, with 13 bases between them. The CDR3 covers 15 residues. Germline V gene data show CDR1 as KGHSH and CDR2 as LQKENI. CDR3 sequence: CASSPDKGPNQPQHF. In nucleotides, the CDR3 is TGTGCCAGCTCACCGGACAAGGGTCCAAATCAGCCCCAGCATTTT.

The chain links TRBV2 to TRBJ2-4, with 8 bases lining up with TRBD2. V shed 5 bases, J shed 11 bases, and the junction held 14 bases outside the gene matches. From germline, CDR1 is SNHLY and CDR2 FYNNEI. The CDR3 has 15 residues. In DNA form, the CDR3 reads TGTGCCAGCAGTCTATCTCGGCCCTCCGGGGGGGTTCAGTACTTC. Its translation is CASSLSRPSGGVQYF.

V is TRBV28 and J is TRBJ1-2; possibly TRBD1 for D (6 bases). CDR1 and CDR2 from the germline V gene are MDHEN and SYDVKM. V gave up 6 bases and J gave up 8 bases, with 16 bases separating them. The CDR3 sequence is 13 residues long. The CDR3 nucleotides are TGTGCCAGCAGGGATACAGGGAGAGAGGGCTACACCTTC. This encodes CASRDTGREGYTF.

V and J are TRBV5-5 and TRBJ1-1; D ambiguous. This CDR3 is 14 amino acids long. Germline V gene data show CDR1 as SGHKS and CDR2 as YYEKEE (reference sequence). Trimming took 5 bases from V and 0 from J, leaving 11 bases between them. The CDR3 spells CASSRNTLNTEAFF. The DNA for the CDR3 is TGTGCCAGCAGTCGAAACACGCTGAACACTGAAGCTTTCTTT.

The V and J genes are TRBV2 and TRBJ1-1; 9 nucleotides line up with TRBD1. The CDR3 is made up of 13 amino acids. V shed 8 bases and J 4 bases; nucleotides not matched to a gene: 5. CDR1 SNHLY and CDR2 FYNNEI come from the germline V gene. The CDR3 loop reads CASRTGVSTEAFF. CDR3 in DNA: TGTGCCAGCCGGACAGGGGTGAGCACTGAAGCTTTCTTT.